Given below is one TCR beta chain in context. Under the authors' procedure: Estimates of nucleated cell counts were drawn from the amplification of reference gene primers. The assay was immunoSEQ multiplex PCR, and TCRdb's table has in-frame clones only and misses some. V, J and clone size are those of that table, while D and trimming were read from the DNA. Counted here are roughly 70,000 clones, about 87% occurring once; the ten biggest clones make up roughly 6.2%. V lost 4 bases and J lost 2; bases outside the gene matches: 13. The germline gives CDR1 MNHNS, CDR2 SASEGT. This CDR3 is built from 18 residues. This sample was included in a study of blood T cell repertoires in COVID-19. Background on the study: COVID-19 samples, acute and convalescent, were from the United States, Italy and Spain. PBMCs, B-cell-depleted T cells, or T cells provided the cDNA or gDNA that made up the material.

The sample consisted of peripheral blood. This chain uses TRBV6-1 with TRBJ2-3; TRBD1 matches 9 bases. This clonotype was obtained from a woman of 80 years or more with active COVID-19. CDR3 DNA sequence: TGTGCCAGCAGTGGAGGGGATGGGACAGGGTCATTCACAGATACGCAGTATTTT. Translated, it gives CASSGGDGTGSFTDTQYF.